The sequence of this T cell receptor (beta chain) was determined in a study of blood T cells in healthy people across ages. This clonotype has a single count. The second PCR ran about 6 to 11 cycles with a sample-barcoded 5' primer and J-beta primers. Via MiXCR, TCRdb re-called the 5' RACE reads, giving one row per CDR3 protein. The table has approximately 1.5 million distinct CDR3 sequences, roughly two fifths seen once. V trimming: 10 bases; J trimming: 4 bases; junction bases outside the gene matches: 10. The CDR3 consists of 15 residues. Germline lookup yields CDR1 LNHDA and CDR2 SQIVND (reference sequence).

The gene calls are TRBV19 and TRBJ2-2, with 9 bases matching TRBD1. The sequenced sample was blood. The receptor was derived from a woman aged 18 to 35 in good health. The CDR3 loop is CATTDRGRSTGELFF. The CDR3 DNA follows: TGTGCCACGACGGACAGGGGACGTTCCACCGGGGAGCTGTTTTTT.